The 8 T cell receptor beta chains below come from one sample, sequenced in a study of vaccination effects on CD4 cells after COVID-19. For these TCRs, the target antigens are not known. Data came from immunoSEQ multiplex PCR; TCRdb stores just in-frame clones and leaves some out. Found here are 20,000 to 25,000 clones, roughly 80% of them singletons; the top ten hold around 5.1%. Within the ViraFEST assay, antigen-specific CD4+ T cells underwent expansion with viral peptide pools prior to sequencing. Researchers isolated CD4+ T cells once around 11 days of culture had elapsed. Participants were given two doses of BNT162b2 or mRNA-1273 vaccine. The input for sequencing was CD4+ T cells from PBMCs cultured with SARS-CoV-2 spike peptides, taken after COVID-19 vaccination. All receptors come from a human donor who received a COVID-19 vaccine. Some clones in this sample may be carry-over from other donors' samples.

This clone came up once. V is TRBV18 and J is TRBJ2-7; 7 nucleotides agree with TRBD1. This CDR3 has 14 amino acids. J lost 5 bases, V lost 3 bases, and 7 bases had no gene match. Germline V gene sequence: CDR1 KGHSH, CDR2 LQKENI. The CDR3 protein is CASSPQTGKNEQYV. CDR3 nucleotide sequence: TGTGCCAGCTCACCCCAGACAGGGAAGAACGAGCAGTACGTC.

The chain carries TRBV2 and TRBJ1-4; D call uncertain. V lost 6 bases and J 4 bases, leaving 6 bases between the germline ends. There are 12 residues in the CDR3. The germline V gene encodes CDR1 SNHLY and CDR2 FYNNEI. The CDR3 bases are TGTGCCAGCAGGAGGTATAATGAAAAACTGTTTTTT. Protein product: CASRRYNEKLFF.

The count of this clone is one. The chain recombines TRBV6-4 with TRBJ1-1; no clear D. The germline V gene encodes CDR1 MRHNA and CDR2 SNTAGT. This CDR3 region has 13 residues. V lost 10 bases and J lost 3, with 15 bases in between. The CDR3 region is CATSDTRDTEAFF. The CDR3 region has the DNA TGTGCCACTTCAGATACACGGGACACTGAAGCTTTCTTT.

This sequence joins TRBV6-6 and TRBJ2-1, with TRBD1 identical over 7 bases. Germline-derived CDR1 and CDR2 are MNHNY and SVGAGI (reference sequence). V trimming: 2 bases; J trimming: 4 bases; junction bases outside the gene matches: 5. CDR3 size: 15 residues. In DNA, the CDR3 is TGTGCCAGCAGTTACCAAGGGACAGTTTACAATGAGCAGTTCTTC. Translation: CASSYQGTVYNEQFF.

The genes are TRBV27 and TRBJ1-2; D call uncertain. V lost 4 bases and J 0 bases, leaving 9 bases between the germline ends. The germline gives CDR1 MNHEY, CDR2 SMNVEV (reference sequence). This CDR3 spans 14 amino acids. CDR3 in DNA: TGTGCCAGCAGTTCACAGCGGGCTAACTATGGCTACACCTTC. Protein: CASSSQRANYGYTF.

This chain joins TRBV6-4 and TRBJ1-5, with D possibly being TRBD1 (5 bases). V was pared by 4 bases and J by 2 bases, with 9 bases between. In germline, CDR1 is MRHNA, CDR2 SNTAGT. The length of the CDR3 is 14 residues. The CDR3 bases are TGTGCCAGCAGTGGCAGGGCTGGCAATCAGCCCCAGCATTTT. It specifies CASSGRAGNQPQHF.

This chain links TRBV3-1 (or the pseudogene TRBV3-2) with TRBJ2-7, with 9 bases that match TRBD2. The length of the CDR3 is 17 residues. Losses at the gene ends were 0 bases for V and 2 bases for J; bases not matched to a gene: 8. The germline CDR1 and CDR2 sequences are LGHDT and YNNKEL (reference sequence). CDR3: CASSQDISGGFAYEQYV. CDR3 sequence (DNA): TGTGCCAGCAGCCAAGATATTAGCGGGGGTTTCGCCTACGAGCAGTACGTC.

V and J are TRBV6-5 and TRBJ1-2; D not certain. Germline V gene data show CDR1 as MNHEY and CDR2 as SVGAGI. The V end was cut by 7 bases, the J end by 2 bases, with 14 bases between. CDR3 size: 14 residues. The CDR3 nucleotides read TGTGCCAGCACGAGCCCGACCGAGAACTATGGCTACACCTTC. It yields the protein CASTSPTENYGYTF.